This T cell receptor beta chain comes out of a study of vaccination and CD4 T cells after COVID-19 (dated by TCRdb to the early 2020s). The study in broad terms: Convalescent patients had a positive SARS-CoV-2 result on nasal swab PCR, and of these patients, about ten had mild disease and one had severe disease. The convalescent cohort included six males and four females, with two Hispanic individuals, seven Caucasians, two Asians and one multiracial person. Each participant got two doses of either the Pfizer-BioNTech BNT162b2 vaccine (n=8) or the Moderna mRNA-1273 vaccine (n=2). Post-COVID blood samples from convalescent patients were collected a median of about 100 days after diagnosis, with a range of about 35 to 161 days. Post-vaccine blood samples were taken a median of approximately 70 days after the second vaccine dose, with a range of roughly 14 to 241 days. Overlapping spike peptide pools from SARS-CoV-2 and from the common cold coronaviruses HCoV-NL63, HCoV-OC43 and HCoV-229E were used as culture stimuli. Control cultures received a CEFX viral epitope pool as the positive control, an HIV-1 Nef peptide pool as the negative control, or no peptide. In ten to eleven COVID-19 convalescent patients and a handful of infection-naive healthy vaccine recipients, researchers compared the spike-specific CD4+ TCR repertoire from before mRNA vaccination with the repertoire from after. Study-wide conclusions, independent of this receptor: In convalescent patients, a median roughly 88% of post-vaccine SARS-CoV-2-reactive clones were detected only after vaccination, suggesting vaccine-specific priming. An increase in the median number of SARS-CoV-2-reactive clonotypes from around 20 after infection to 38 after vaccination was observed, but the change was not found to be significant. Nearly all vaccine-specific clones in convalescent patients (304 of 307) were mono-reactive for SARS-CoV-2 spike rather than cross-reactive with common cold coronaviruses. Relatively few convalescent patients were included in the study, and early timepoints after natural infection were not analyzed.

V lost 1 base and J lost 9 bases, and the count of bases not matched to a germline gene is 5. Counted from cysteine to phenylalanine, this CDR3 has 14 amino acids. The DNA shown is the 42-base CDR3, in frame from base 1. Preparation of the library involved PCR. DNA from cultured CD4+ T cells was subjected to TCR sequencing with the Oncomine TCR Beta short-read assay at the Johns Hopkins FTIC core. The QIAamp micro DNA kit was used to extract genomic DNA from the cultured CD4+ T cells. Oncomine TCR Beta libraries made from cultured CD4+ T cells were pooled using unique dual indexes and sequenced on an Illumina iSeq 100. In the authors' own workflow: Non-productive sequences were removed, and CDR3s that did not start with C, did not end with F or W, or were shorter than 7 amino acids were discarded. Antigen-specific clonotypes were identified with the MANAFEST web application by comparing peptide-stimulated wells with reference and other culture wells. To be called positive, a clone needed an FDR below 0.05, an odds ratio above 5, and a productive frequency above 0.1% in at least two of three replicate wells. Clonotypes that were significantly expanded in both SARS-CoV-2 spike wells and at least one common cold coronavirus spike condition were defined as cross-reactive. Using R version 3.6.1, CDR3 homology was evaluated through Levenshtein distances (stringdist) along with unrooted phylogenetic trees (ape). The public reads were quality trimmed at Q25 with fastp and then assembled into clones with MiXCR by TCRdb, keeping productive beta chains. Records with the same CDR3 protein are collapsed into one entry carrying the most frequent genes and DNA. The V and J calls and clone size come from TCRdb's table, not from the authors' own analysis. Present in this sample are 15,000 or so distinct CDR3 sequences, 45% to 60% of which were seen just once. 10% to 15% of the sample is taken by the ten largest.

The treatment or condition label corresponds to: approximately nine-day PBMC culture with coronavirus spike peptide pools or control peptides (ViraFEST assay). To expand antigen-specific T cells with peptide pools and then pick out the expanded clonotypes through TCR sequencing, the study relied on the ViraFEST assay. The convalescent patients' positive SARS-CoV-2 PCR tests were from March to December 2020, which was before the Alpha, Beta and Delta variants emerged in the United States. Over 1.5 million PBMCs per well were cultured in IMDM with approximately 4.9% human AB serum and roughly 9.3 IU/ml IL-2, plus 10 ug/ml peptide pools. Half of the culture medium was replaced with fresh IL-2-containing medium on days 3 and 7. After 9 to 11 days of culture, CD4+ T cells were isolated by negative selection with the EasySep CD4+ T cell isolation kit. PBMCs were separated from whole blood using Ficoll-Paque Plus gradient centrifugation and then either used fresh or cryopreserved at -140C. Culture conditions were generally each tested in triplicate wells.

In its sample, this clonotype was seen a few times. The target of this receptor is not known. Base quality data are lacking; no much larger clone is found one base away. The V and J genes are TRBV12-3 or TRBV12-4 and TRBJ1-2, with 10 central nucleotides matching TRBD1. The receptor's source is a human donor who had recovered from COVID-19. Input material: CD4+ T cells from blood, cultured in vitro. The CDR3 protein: CASSLGGQGMSYTF. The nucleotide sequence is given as TGTGCCAGCAGTTTAGGGGGACAGGGGATGAGCTACACCTTC.